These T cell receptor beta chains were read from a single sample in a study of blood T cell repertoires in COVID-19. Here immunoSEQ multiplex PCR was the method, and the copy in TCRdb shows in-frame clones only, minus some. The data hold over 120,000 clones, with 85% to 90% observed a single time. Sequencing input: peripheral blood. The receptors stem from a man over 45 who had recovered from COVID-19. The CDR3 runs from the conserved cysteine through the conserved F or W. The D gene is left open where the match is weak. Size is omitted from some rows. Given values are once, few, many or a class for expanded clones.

cdr3_nt: TGTGCCACCAGCAGAGATCGGAGAGGGGGAGAAGCTTTCTTT; cdr3_aa: CATSRDRRGGEAFF; clone_size: -; d_call: -; v_call: TRBV15; j_call: TRBJ1-1
cdr3_nt: TGTGCCAGCAGCCAAGGGGGGGACTACAAAAACATTCAGTACTTC; cdr3_aa: CASSQGGDYKNIQYF; clone_size: -; d_call: TRBD2; v_call: TRBV3-1/TRBV3-2; j_call: TRBJ2-4
cdr3_nt: TGTGCCAGCAGCCTTCTACAGGGGTCTAATGAAAAACTGTTTTTT; cdr3_aa: CASSLLQGSNEKLFF; clone_size: -; d_call: TRBD1; v_call: TRBV9; j_call: TRBJ1-4
cdr3_nt: TGCGCCAGCAGCCAAGAGAGTGCAACTAATGAAAAACTGTTTTTT; cdr3_aa: CASSQESATNEKLFF; clone_size: -; d_call: -; v_call: TRBV4-1; j_call: TRBJ1-4
cdr3_nt: TGTGCCAGCAGCTTGCAGGGTCAGGATGGCTACACCTTC; cdr3_aa: CASSLQGQDGYTF; clone_size: -; d_call: -; v_call: TRBV6-5; j_call: TRBJ1-2
cdr3_nt: TGTGCCAGCAGCTCGTCTAGCGGGGGGAATTACGAGCAGTACTTC; cdr3_aa: CASSSSSGGNYEQYF; clone_size: -; d_call: TRBD2; v_call: TRBV7-9; j_call: TRBJ2-7
cdr3_nt: TGTGCCAGCAGATACGGGACAGGGAATGAAAAACTGTTTTTT; cdr3_aa: CASRYGTGNEKLFF; clone_size: -; d_call: TRBD1; v_call: TRBV11-2; j_call: TRBJ1-4
cdr3_nt: TGTGCCAGCAGCCAAAACAGGGGCACTGAAGCTTTCTTT; cdr3_aa: CASSQNRGTEAFF; clone_size: -; d_call: TRBD1; v_call: TRBV14; j_call: TRBJ1-1
cdr3_nt: TGTGCCAGCAGCGTGGGACTAGGAATATACAATGAGCAGTTCTTC; cdr3_aa: CASSVGLGIYNEQFF; clone_size: -; d_call: TRBD2; v_call: TRBV14; j_call: TRBJ2-1
cdr3_nt: TGTGCCAGCAGTGATTCCCAGACACCGAACACTGAAGCTTTCTTT; cdr3_aa: CASSDSQTPNTEAFF; clone_size: -; d_call: -; v_call: TRBV2; j_call: TRBJ1-1
cdr3_nt: TGTGCCAGCAGCGTGCTAGCGGGGGGGAACACAGATACGCAGTATTTT; cdr3_aa: CASSVLAGGNTDTQYF; clone_size: -; d_call: TRBD2; v_call: TRBV7-2; j_call: TRBJ2-3
cdr3_nt: TGTGCCAGCAGCTTAATGGGGCCAGGCACTGAAGCTTTCTTT; cdr3_aa: CASSLMGPGTEAFF; clone_size: -; d_call: -; v_call: TRBV7-2; j_call: TRBJ1-1
cdr3_nt: TGTGCCAGCAGCTGGGCGAAAGGGGCCGGGGAGCTGTTTTTT; cdr3_aa: CASSWAKGAGELFF; clone_size: -; d_call: -; v_call: TRBV11-3; j_call: TRBJ2-2
cdr3_nt: TGTGCCAGCAGTCATTACTCCTACTTTGCGGGGAGGGGGGACACTGAAGCTTTCTTT; cdr3_aa: CASSHYSYFAGRGDTEAFF; clone_size: -; d_call: -; v_call: TRBV6-6; j_call: TRBJ1-1
cdr3_nt: TGTGCCAGCAGCTTAGTCGGGACACAAAACACTGAAGCTTTCTTT; cdr3_aa: CASSLVGTQNTEAFF; clone_size: -; d_call: -; v_call: TRBV7-8; j_call: TRBJ1-1
cdr3_nt: TGTGCCACCAGCAGAGTTGGGCCGACCTACGAGCAGTACTTC; cdr3_aa: CATSRVGPTYEQYF; clone_size: -; d_call: -; v_call: TRBV15; j_call: TRBJ2-7
cdr3_nt: TGTGCCAGCAGCTTAGTTGCGGGGGGGCTTACGCAGTATTTT; cdr3_aa: CASSLVAGGLTQYF; clone_size: -; d_call: TRBD2; v_call: TRBV7-2; j_call: TRBJ2-3
cdr3_nt: TGTGCCAGCAGTTCAAGGACTAGCGGGACCTACAATGAGCAGTTCTTC; cdr3_aa: CASSSRTSGTYNEQFF; clone_size: -; d_call: TRBD2; v_call: TRBV7-2; j_call: TRBJ2-1
cdr3_nt: TGTGCCAGCAGACAGCCTACAGGGGGCTTCGGTACGCAGTATTTT; cdr3_aa: CASRQPTGGFGTQYF; clone_size: few; d_call: TRBD1; v_call: TRBV27; j_call: TRBJ2-3
cdr3_nt: TGTGCCAGCTCACCAATCGAGAACTATGGCTACACCTTC; cdr3_aa: CASSPIENYGYTF; clone_size: once; d_call: -; v_call: TRBV18; j_call: TRBJ1-2
cdr3_nt: TGTGCCAGCAGCTGGGACAGAAACACTGAAGCTTTCTTT; cdr3_aa: CASSWDRNTEAFF; clone_size: -; d_call: TRBD1; v_call: TRBV11-2; j_call: TRBJ1-1
cdr3_nt: TGTGCCAGCCAGCGGGGGGCCTCTGGAAACACCATATATTTT; cdr3_aa: CASQRGASGNTIYF; clone_size: -; d_call: -; v_call: TRBV6-5; j_call: TRBJ1-3
cdr3_nt: TGTGCCAGCAGCCCCGTGGGCCCCTACAATGAGCAGTTCTTC; cdr3_aa: CASSPVGPYNEQFF; clone_size: -; d_call: -; v_call: TRBV6-5; j_call: TRBJ2-1
cdr3_nt: TGTGCCAGCAGCCCTAAAGGGGTTAACTCTGGGGCCAACGTCCTGACTTTC; cdr3_aa: CASSPKGVNSGANVLTF; clone_size: few; d_call: -; v_call: TRBV9; j_call: TRBJ2-6
cdr3_nt: TGCGCCAGCAGCTTGGACCACGGGGGGGCCTACAATGAGCAGTTCTTC; cdr3_aa: CASSLDHGGAYNEQFF; clone_size: -; d_call: TRBD2; v_call: TRBV5-1; j_call: TRBJ2-1
cdr3_nt: TGTGCCAGCAGCCCTTCAGGGAACACCGGGGAGCTGTTTTTT; cdr3_aa: CASSPSGNTGELFF; clone_size: -; d_call: -; v_call: TRBV4-2; j_call: TRBJ2-2
cdr3_nt: TGTGCCAGCAGCGTAGATGGGACAGCCCGATATGGCTACACCTTC; cdr3_aa: CASSVDGTARYGYTF; clone_size: many; d_call: TRBD1; v_call: TRBV9; j_call: TRBJ1-2
cdr3_nt: TGTGCCAGCAGCTTAGCCAACAGACAGGGTGTCTCCTACAATGAGCAGTTCTTC; cdr3_aa: CASSLANRQGVSYNEQFF; clone_size: -; d_call: TRBD1; v_call: TRBV7-9; j_call: TRBJ2-1
cdr3_nt: TGCAGTGCTAGTTGGGCAGCTGGAAACACCATATATTTT; cdr3_aa: CSASWAAGNTIYF; clone_size: -; d_call: -; v_call: TRBV20-1; j_call: TRBJ1-3
cdr3_nt: TGTGCCAGCAGCCCCCGACAGACCACAGATACGCAGTATTTT; cdr3_aa: CASSPRQTTDTQYF; clone_size: -; d_call: -; v_call: TRBV7-6; j_call: TRBJ2-3
cdr3_nt: TGTGCCAGCAGTGACCATACCGGGACAGGGAATCAGCCCCAGCATTTT; cdr3_aa: CASSDHTGTGNQPQHF; clone_size: few; d_call: TRBD1; v_call: TRBV6-1; j_call: TRBJ1-5
cdr3_nt: TGTGCCAGCAGCTTAGGGCAGACAGGGAGCACAGATACGCAGTATTTT; cdr3_aa: CASSLGQTGSTDTQYF; clone_size: -; d_call: TRBD1; v_call: TRBV7-2; j_call: TRBJ2-3
cdr3_nt: TGTGCCAGCAGTGCCCTGCGACAGTATGGCTACACCTTC; cdr3_aa: CASSALRQYGYTF; clone_size: -; d_call: -; v_call: TRBV2; j_call: TRBJ1-2
cdr3_nt: TGTGCCAGCAGTTACTTGGGACAGGGGTTCAATGAAAAACTGTTTTTT; cdr3_aa: CASSYLGQGFNEKLFF; clone_size: -; d_call: TRBD1; v_call: TRBV6-5; j_call: TRBJ1-4
cdr3_nt: TGTGCCTGGAGCCGACCAGGGAGGCCCTACGAGCAGTACTTC; cdr3_aa: CAWSRPGRPYEQYF; clone_size: -; d_call: -; v_call: TRBV30; j_call: TRBJ2-7
cdr3_nt: TGTGCCTGGAGTGGGGGCCCCAATTCACCCCTCCACTTT; cdr3_aa: CAWSGGPNSPLHF; clone_size: -; d_call: -; v_call: TRBV30; j_call: TRBJ1-6
cdr3_nt: TGTGCCAGCAGTTCGGCGGATTCGGTTAACGAGCAGTACTTC; cdr3_aa: CASSSADSVNEQYF; clone_size: -; d_call: -; v_call: TRBV6-2/TRBV6-3; j_call: TRBJ2-7
cdr3_nt: TGTGCCAGCAGCTTGGGGCCCAGCTCCTACAATGAGCAGTTCTTC; cdr3_aa: CASSLGPSSYNEQFF; clone_size: -; d_call: -; v_call: TRBV7-9; j_call: TRBJ2-1
cdr3_nt: TGTGCCAGCAGTTTCAGGGATTTCAGGGGCTACACCTTC; cdr3_aa: CASSFRDFRGYTF; clone_size: -; d_call: -; v_call: TRBV27; j_call: TRBJ1-2
cdr3_nt: TGTGCCAGTAGTATTCCGGGACAGGGGCCAACTAACTATGGCTACACCTTC; cdr3_aa: CASSIPGQGPTNYGYTF; clone_size: -; d_call: TRBD1; v_call: TRBV19; j_call: TRBJ1-2
cdr3_nt: TGTGCCAGCACCCTGCTAGCGGGGGGAAACTACAATGAGCAGTTCTTC; cdr3_aa: CASTLLAGGNYNEQFF; clone_size: few; d_call: TRBD2; v_call: TRBV2; j_call: TRBJ2-1
cdr3_nt: TGTGCCAGCATCCAAGCGGGGGTCCCCTACAATGAGCAGTTCTTC; cdr3_aa: CASIQAGVPYNEQFF; clone_size: once; d_call: TRBD2; v_call: TRBV7-2; j_call: TRBJ2-1
cdr3_nt: TGCGCCAGCAGCTCAAGGACCGGAGGGCAAGAGACCCAGTACTTC; cdr3_aa: CASSSRTGGQETQYF; clone_size: -; d_call: -; v_call: TRBV5-1; j_call: TRBJ2-5
cdr3_nt: TGTGCCAGCAGTGATAACAGGGGGCCTGCTTTCTTT; cdr3_aa: CASSDNRGPAFF; clone_size: -; d_call: TRBD1; v_call: TRBV6-4; j_call: TRBJ1-1
cdr3_nt: TGCGCCAGCAGCCAAGACTTTGGTGGAGTATGGGAAAAACTGTTTTTT; cdr3_aa: CASSQDFGGVWEKLFF; clone_size: -; d_call: -; v_call: TRBV4-3; j_call: TRBJ1-4
cdr3_nt: TGTGCCAGCAGCTTAGAAGGCAGGGACGAGCAGTACTTC; cdr3_aa: CASSLEGRDEQYF; clone_size: -; d_call: -; v_call: TRBV13; j_call: TRBJ2-7
cdr3_nt: TGTGCCAGCAGTGAGGGGAGGACAGGGAGGTCCGGGGAGCTGTTTTTT; cdr3_aa: CASSEGRTGRSGELFF; clone_size: -; d_call: TRBD1; v_call: TRBV25-1; j_call: TRBJ2-2
cdr3_nt: TGCAGCGTTCTTAGAGACAGAAATCAGCCCCAGCATTTT; cdr3_aa: CSVLRDRNQPQHF; clone_size: few; d_call: -; v_call: TRBV29-1; j_call: TRBJ1-5
cdr3_nt: TGTGCCAGTAATCGTAGACTGGCTAACACAGATACGCAGTATTTT; cdr3_aa: CASNRRLANTDTQYF; clone_size: -; d_call: -; v_call: TRBV19; j_call: TRBJ2-3
cdr3_nt: TGCGCCAGCAGCCTACCTGATGGGAGGGTTGAAAAACTGTTTTTT; cdr3_aa: CASSLPDGRVEKLFF; clone_size: -; d_call: -; v_call: TRBV4-1; j_call: TRBJ1-4
cdr3_nt: TGTGCCAGCAGCCGTAGCGGGGGAGAGACCCAGTACTTC; cdr3_aa: CASSRSGGETQYF; clone_size: -; d_call: TRBD2; v_call: TRBV5-6; j_call: TRBJ2-5